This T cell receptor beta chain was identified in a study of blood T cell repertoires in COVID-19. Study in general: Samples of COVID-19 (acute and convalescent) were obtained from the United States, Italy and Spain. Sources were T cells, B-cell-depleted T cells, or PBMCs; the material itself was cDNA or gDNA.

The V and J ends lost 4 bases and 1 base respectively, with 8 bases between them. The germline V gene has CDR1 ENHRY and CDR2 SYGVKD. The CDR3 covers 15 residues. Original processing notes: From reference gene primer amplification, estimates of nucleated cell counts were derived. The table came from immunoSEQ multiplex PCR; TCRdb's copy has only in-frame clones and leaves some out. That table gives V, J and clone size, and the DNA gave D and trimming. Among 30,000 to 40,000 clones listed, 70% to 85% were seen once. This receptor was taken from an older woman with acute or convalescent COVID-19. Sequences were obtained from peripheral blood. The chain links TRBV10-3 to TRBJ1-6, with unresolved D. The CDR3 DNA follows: TGTGCCATCAGTGGGGCAGATTCCTATAATTCACCCCTCCACTTT. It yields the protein CAISGADSYNSPLHF.